Listed here are 27 T cell receptor beta chains from one sample, sequenced in a study of blood T cell repertoires in COVID-19. The table came from immunoSEQ multiplex PCR; TCRdb's copy has only in-frame clones and leaves some out. The sample comprises under 75,000 clones, roughly 81% of which are singletons, and 15% to 18% rests with the top ten. The material sequenced was peripheral blood. The origin of the receptors is an older man with acute or convalescent COVID-19.

V gene TRBV6-2 or TRBV6-3 combines with J gene TRBJ1-1; D is unclear. Germline CDR1 reads MNHEY; CDR2 reads SVGEGT. The length of the CDR3 is 11 residues. V lost 5 bases to trimming and J lost 2 bases, with 3 bases between them. CDR3 amino acids: CASSINTEAFF. The CDR3 coding sequence is TGTGCCAGCAGTATAAACACTGAAGCTTTCTTT.

This clone appeared a single time. The chain carries TRBV6-5 and TRBJ1-2; D unclear. CDR1 is MNHEY, CDR2 SVGAGI, per germline. The CDR3 length is 13 residues. Between the trimmed V and J ends, which lost 6 bases and 4 bases, there was a span of 12 bases. In DNA form, the CDR3 reads TGTGCCAGCAGCCTGACACCCCTCTATGGCTACACCTTC. Encoded protein: CASSLTPLYGYTF.

The J gene is TRBJ2-6, the V gene TRBV27, with 7 bases lining up with TRBD1. Trimming removed 4 bases from V and 0 bases from J; junction bases left unmatched: 0. Per germline, CDR1 MNHEY and CDR2 SMNVEV (reference sequence). The CDR3 totals 15 residues. CDR3 nucleotide sequence: TGTGCCAGCAGTTACAGGGGCTCTGGGGCCAACGTCCTGACTTTC. Its translation is CASSYRGSGANVLTF.

The chain employs TRBV7-8 and TRBJ2-2, with 10 bases matching TRBD1. V dropped 4 bases and J dropped 5; count of bases not matched to a gene: 1. Per the germline V gene, CDR1 is SGHVS and CDR2 is FQNEAQ. The CDR3 sequence is 14 residues long. The DNA for the CDR3 is TGTGCCAGCAGCTGGGACAGGGGAACCGGGGAGCTGTTTTTT. Protein product: CASSWDRGTGELFF.

The chain couples TRBV18 to TRBJ1-1; D is undetermined. CDR1 and CDR2 (germline): KGHSH, LQKENI. The CDR3 is 18 amino acids. Trimming shortened V by 2 bases and J by 0 bases, and 19 bases separated the two germline ends. In DNA form, the CDR3 reads TGTGCCAGCTCACCATTTAATACTCCAACCCCCATGAACACTGAAGCTTTCTTT. The encoded protein is CASSPFNTPTPMNTEAFF. The whole variable domain, remainder taken from reference TRBV18 and TRBJ1-1, is NAGVMQNPRHLVRRRGQEARLRCSPMKGHSHVYWYRQLPEEGLKFMVYLQKENIIDESGMPKERFSAEFPKEGPSILRIQQVVRGDSAAYFCASSPFNTPTPMNTEAFFGQGTRLTVV.

The sample holds a few counts of this clone. The CDR3 region has the DNA TGTGCCAGCAGCCTCCGGACAGGGATTACAGATACGCAGTATTTT. It yields the protein CASSLRTGITDTQYF. The chain employs TRBV7-3 and TRBJ2-3, with 8 bases identical to TRBD1. Germline V lookup: CDR1 SGHTA, CDR2 FQGTGA. The CDR3 consists of 15 residues. V shed 5 bases, J shed 3 bases, and the junction held 7 bases outside the gene matches.

This CDR3 is CASSIAGDSAYGYTF. CDR3 sequence (DNA): TGTGCCAGTAGTATAGCCGGGGACAGCGCCTATGGCTACACCTTC. The chain is built from TRBV19 and TRBJ1-2; 7 bases are a match to TRBD1. V gave up 1 base and J gave up 4 bases; unmatched junction bases: 6. This CDR3 spans 15 amino acids. Germline V gene lookup returns CDR1 LNHDA and CDR2 SQIVND (reference sequence).

The DNA of the CDR3 is TGCGCCAGCAGCCAAGTAGGGGGTAGCCGGGATAATTCACCCCTCCACTTT. Translating gives CASSQVGGSRDNSPLHF. The chain uses TRBV4-1 and TRBJ1-6, with D perhaps TRBD1 (6 bases). Trimming stripped 1 base from V and 5 bases from J, with 15 bases between. Germline V gene sequence: CDR1 MGHRA, CDR2 YSYEKL. CDR3 length equals 17 residues.

The CDR3 loop is CASSSGQGSEQYF. CDR3 in DNA: TGTGCCAGCAGTTCGGGACAGGGCTCCGAGCAGTACTTC. V usage is TRBV28 and J usage is TRBJ2-7; TRBD1 aligns across 9 bases. The germline CDR1 and CDR2 sequences are MDHEN and SYDVKM. This CDR3 is 13 amino acids long. The ends lost 4 bases at V and 6 bases at J; junction bases unmatched: 4.

A remark on this clone: Other DNA variants within this sample encode the same CDR3. The chain recombines TRBV28 with TRBJ2-7, with TRBD2 matching over 9 bases. Losses at the gene ends were 6 bases for V and 0 bases for J; bases not matched to a gene: 3. The length of the CDR3 is 14 residues. The germline CDR1 and CDR2 sequences are MDHEN and SYDVKM. This chain's CDR3 is CASSLSGSSYEQYF. CDR3 coding DNA: TGTGCCAGCAGCCTTAGCGGGAGCTCCTACGAGCAGTACTTC.

This clone turned up a few times. This chain connects TRBV7-3 to TRBJ2-1; D might be TRBD2 (6 bases). Germline V gene sequence: CDR1 SGHTA, CDR2 FQGTGA. The germline V and J ends were trimmed by 2 bases and 3 bases, with 8 bases remaining between them. The CDR3 contains 14 residues. CDR3 sequence: CASSLAGNYNEQFF. DNA of the CDR3: TGTGCCAGCAGCTTAGCGGGGAACTACAATGAGCAGTTCTTC.

This rearrangement joins TRBV7-9 to TRBJ2-7, with 9 bases that match TRBD1. Germline V gene lookup returns CDR1 SEHNR and CDR2 FQNEAQ (reference sequence). V trimming: 5 bases; J trimming: 3 bases; junction bases outside the gene matches: 5. The CDR3 spans 14 residues. CDR3 DNA sequence: TGTGCCAGCAGCCCGACAGGGGGGTACTACGAGCAGTACTTC. It codes for CASSPTGGYYEQYF.

This clone has just a few counts. The chain employs TRBV7-6 and TRBJ1-5; D is unclear. This CDR3 is 14 amino acids long. V lost 1 base and J lost 0, with 4 bases in between. Germline V CDR1 and CDR2: SGHVS, FNYEAQ. The CDR3 sequence: CASSLGDSNQPQHF. CDR3 nucleotides: TGTGCCAGCAGCTTAGGAGATAGCAATCAGCCCCAGCATTTT.

The chain has TRBV20-1 and TRBJ2-1; D is unresolved. Germline assignment: CDR1 DFQATT and CDR2 SNEGSKA (reference sequence). This CDR3 comprises 14 residues. The V end was cut by 3 bases, the J end by 8 bases, with 17 bases between. DNA for the CDR3: TGCAGTGCTAGTAGATGGGCCGACGAAGATGAGCAGTTCTTC. This codes for CSASRWADEDEQFF.

This clone was counted between two and nine times. This chain joins TRBV6-6 and TRBJ2-5, with a tentative D call TRBD1 (6 bases). V lost 0 bases to trimming and J lost 3 bases, with 8 bases between them. The germline V gene has CDR1 MNHNY and CDR2 SVGAGI (reference sequence). The CDR3 is 14 residues long. CDR3 nucleotides: TGTGCCAGCAGTTACTCGAACAGGGAAGAGACCCAGTACTTC. It is translated as CASSYSNREETQYF.

The chain is built from TRBV3-1 (or the pseudogene TRBV3-2) and TRBJ2-1; 11 bases line up with TRBD2. J lost 5 bases, V lost 5 bases, and 5 bases had no gene match. The germline CDR1 and CDR2 sequences are LGHDT and YNNKEL (reference sequence). This CDR3 has 15 residues. For the CDR3, the DNA is TGTGCCAGCAGCGCCGGGACTAGCGGTAACAATGAGCAGTTCTTC. The encoded protein is CASSAGTSGNNEQFF.

The chain recombines TRBV28 with TRBJ1-1; maybe TRBD1 (6 bases). The germline CDR1 and CDR2 sequences are MDHEN and SYDVKM. Trimming took 3 bases from V and 5 from J, leaving 10 bases between them. The CDR3 totals 13 residues. CDR3 protein: CASSLPTGTEAFF. In nucleotides, the CDR3 is TGTGCCAGCAGTTTGCCAACAGGGACTGAAGCTTTCTTT. The whole variable domain, remainder taken from reference TRBV28 and TRBJ1-1, is DVKVTQSSRYLVKRTGEKVFLECVQDMDHENMFWYRQDPGLGLRLIYFSYDVKMKEKGDIPEGYSVSREKKERFSLILESASTNQTSMYLCASSLPTGTEAFFGQGTRLTVV.

The chain employs TRBV19 and TRBJ2-1, with 10 positions matching TRBD2. The ends lost 5 bases at V and 7 bases at J; junction bases unmatched: 8. In germline, CDR1 is LNHDA, CDR2 SQIVND (reference sequence). CDR3 length: 15 amino acids. The CDR3 region is CASSPKREGLNEQFF. The CDR3 DNA follows: TGTGCCAGTAGTCCTAAGCGGGAGGGCCTGAATGAGCAGTTCTTC.

The J gene is TRBJ2-5, the V gene TRBV2, with a weak D call TRBD1 (6 bases). Germline assignment: CDR1 SNHLY and CDR2 FYNNEI. This CDR3 spans 14 amino acids. Trimming pared 3 bases from V and 5 bases from J, leaving 13 bases between. This CDR3 is CASSDFTRGETQYF. The CDR3 DNA reads TGTGCCAGCAGTGATTTCACAAGGGGGGAGACCCAGTACTTC.

The chain joins TRBV7-2 to TRBJ1-5; 10 positions agree with TRBD1. The CDR3 extends over 15 amino acids. Per germline, CDR1 SGHTA and CDR2 FQGNSA. Losses at the gene ends were 5 bases for V and 4 bases for J; bases not matched to a gene: 5. The CDR3 is CASSTRTGGNQPQHF. CDR3 sequence (DNA): TGTGCCAGCAGCACACGGACAGGGGGAAATCAGCCCCAGCATTTT.

The chain recombines TRBV6-5 with TRBJ2-3; D is perhaps TRBD1 (6 bases). V was shortened by 8 bases and J by 0 bases, with 15 bases between the two germline ends. The CDR3 extends over 15 amino acids. The germline gives CDR1 MNHEY, CDR2 SVGAGI. CDR3 amino acids: CASPGQRRSTDTQYF. Here the CDR3 DNA reads TGTGCCAGCCCCGGACAGCGTAGAAGCACAGATACGCAGTATTTT.

Only a few counts were recorded for this clone. The chain carries TRBV21-1 and TRBJ2-5; the table names TRBD1, a call not compared with the DNA. TRBV21-1 is a pseudogene segment. The CDR3 loop spans 15 amino acids. CDR3 amino acids: CASSNGTGGEETQYF. In DNA, the CDR3 is TGTGCCAGCAGCAATGGGACAGGCGGCGAGGAGACCCAGTACTTC.

The chain couples TRBV24-1 to TRBJ2-7; TRBD2 is a possible D gene (5 bases). This CDR3 has 13 residues. Trimming removed 3 bases at V and 2 bases at J, with 7 bases between. Germline values: CDR1 KGHDR, CDR2 SFDVKD. CDR3 loop: CATSDGGTYEQYF. The DNA for the CDR3 is TGTGCCACCAGTGATGGAGGTACCTACGAGCAGTACTTC.

This rearrangement joins TRBV11-3 to TRBJ2-3; D is uncertain. CDR3 length: 12 residues. V was trimmed by 0 bases and J by 5 bases, leaving 3 bases between them. Germline CDR1 is SGHNT and CDR2 is YENEEA. The CDR3 protein is CASSLDKDTQYF. DNA for the CDR3: TGTGCCAGCAGCTTAGACAAAGATACGCAGTATTTT.

The genes are TRBV4-2 and TRBJ2-3; TRBD1 matches at 8 bases. This CDR3 has 16 amino acids. Germline V gene lookup returns CDR1 LGHNA and CDR2 YNFKEQ. V was pared by 2 bases and J by 5 bases, with 9 bases of the junction left unmatched. The CDR3 DNA reads TGTGCCAGCAGCCAACTAGGACAGGGTAGGGGAGATACGCAGTATTTT. Protein: CASSQLGQGRGDTQYF.

This rearrangement joins TRBV7-3 to TRBJ1-1, with D uncertain. This CDR3 is 13 amino acids long. V was trimmed by 6 bases and J by 4 bases, leaving 12 bases between them. Germline lookup yields CDR1 SGHTA and CDR2 FQGTGA. CDR3 DNA sequence: TGTGCCAGCAGAATGGAGTTGGGCACTGAAGCTTTCTTT. It encodes CASRMELGTEAFF.

The genes are TRBV5-4 and TRBJ1-2, with 7 bases lining up with TRBD1. This CDR3 spans 13 amino acids. V dropped 4 bases and J dropped 4; count of bases not matched to a gene: 4. Germline loops: CDR1 SGHNT, CDR2 YYREEE (reference sequence). Written as DNA, the CDR3 is TGTGCCAGCAGCGAGGACAGGTTCTATGGCTACACCTTC. Amino acid sequence: CASSEDRFYGYTF.